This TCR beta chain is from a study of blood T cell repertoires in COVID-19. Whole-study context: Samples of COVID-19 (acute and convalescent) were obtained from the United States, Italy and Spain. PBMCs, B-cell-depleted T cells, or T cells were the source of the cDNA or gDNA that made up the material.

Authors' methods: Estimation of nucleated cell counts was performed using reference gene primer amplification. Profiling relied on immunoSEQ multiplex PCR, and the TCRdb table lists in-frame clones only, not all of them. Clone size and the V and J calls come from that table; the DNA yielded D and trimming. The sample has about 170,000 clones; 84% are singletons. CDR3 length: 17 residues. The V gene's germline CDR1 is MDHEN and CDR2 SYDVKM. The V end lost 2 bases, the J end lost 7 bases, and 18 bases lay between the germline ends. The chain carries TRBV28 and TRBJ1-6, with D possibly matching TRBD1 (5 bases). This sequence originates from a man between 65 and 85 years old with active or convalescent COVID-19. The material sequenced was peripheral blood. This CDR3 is CASSLPIVQASNSPLHF. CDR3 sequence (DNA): TGTGCCAGCAGTTTACCTATAGTACAGGCTTCGAATTCACCCCTCCACTTT.